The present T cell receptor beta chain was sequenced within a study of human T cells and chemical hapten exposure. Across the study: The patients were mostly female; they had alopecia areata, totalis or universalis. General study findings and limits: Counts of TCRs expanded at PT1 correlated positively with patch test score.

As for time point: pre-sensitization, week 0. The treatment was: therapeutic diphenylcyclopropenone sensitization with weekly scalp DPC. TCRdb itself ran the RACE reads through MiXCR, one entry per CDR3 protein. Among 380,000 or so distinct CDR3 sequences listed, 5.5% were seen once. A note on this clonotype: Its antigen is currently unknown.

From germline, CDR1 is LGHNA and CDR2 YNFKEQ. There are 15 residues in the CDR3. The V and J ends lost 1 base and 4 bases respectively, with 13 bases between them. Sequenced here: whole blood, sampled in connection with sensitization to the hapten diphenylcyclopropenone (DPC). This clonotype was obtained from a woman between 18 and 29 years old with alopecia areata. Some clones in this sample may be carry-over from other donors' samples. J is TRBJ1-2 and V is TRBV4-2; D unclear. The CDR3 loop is CASSQGGGGGYGYTF. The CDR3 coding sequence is TGTGCCAGCAGCCAAGGTGGAGGAGGAGGCTATGGCTACACCTTC.